Below, one T cell receptor beta chain is given with its context. The data were taken from a study of cytomegalovirus exposure and HLA in healthy donors. Germline CDR1 LNHDA, CDR2 SQIVND (reference sequence). There are 15 residues in the CDR3. V was shortened by 7 bases and J by 4 bases, with 17 bases between the two germline ends. Vbeta (60) and Jbeta (13) primers were used in the PCR. Here immunoSEQ multiplex PCR was the method, and the copy in TCRdb shows in-frame clones only, minus some. The table includes 140,000 to 150,000 clones, 73% detected once. The chain recombines TRBV19 with TRBJ2-1; a weak D match, TRBD2 (5 bases). The receptor's source is a woman younger than 35 in good health and CMV-seronegative. The sequencing input was PBMCs. CDR3 sequence reads: CASNLEGRSYNEQFF. In DNA, the CDR3 is TGTGCCAGTAATCTTGAGGGTAGATCTTACAATGAGCAGTTCTTC.